The sequence of this T cell receptor beta chain was determined in a study of T cell changes during pregnancy in multiple sclerosis. Generated by immunoSEQ multiplex PCR, the TCRdb table keeps only in-frame clones and is missing some. The sample lists tens of thousands of clones, over 80% seen once, with over 2.5% in the top ten. V shed 1 base and J shed 2 bases, with 12 bases lying between them. Germline V lookup: CDR1 LGHNA, CDR2 YSLEER. This CDR3 region has 15 residues. The sample consisted of peripheral blood, taken in the third trimester of pregnancy. The J gene is TRBJ2-7, the V gene TRBV4-3; no reliable D call. The receptor was isolated from a female donor in good health, enrolled as a control in a pregnancy study. CDR3 region: CASSQGVSLTYEQYF. CDR3 nucleotide sequence: TGCGCCAGCAGCCAAGGTGTCTCCTTAACCTACGAGCAGTACTTC.